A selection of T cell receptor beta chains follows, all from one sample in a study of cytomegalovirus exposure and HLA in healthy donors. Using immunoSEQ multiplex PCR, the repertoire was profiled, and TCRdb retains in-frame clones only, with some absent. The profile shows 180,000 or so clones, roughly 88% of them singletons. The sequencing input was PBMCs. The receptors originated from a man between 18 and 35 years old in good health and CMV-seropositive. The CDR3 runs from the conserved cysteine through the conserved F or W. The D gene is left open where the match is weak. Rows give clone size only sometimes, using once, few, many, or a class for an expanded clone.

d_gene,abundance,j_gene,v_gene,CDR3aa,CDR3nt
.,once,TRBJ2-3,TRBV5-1,CASSTPQTDTQYF,TGCGCCAGCAGCACCCCACAAACAGATACGCAGTATTTT
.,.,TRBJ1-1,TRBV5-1,CASSLDSWAEAFF,TGCGCCAGCAGCTTGGACAGTTGGGCTGAAGCTTTCTTT
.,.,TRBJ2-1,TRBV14,CASSQAALGQGGYNEQFF,TGTGCCAGCAGCCAGGCGGCCTTAGGACAGGGAGGGTACAATGAGCAGTTCTTC
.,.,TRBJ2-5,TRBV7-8,CASSPTWGRETQYF,TGTGCCAGCAGCCCTACGTGGGGCAGGGAGACCCAGTACTTC
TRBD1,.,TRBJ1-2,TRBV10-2,CASIGQGSYGYTF,TGCGCCAGCATCGGACAGGGAAGCTATGGCTACACCTTC
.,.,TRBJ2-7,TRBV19,CASSPGSSYEQYF,TGTGCCAGTAGTCCGGGGAGCTCCTACGAGCAGTACTTC
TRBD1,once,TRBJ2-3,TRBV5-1,CASSLETGGNTDTQYF,TGCGCCAGCAGCTTGGAAACAGGGGGAAACACAGATACGCAGTATTTT
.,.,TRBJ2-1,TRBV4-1,CASSRRGSSYNEQFF,TGCGCCAGCAGCCGACGGGGAAGCTCCTACAATGAGCAGTTCTTC
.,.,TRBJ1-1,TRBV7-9,CASSLQVGQNTEAFF,TGTGCCAGCAGCTTACAAGTTGGACAGAACACTGAAGCTTTCTTT
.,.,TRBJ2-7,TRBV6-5,CASSYSRSEQYF,TGTGCCAGCAGTTACTCCCGGTCCGAGCAGTACTTC
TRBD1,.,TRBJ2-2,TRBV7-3,CASSRDSYTGELFF,TGTGCCAGCAGCAGGGACAGTTACACCGGGGAGCTGTTTTTT
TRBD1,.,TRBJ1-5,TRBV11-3,CASSLLSGQDSNQPQHF,TGTGCCAGCAGCTTGTTGTCAGGACAGGATAGCAATCAGCCCCAGCATTTT
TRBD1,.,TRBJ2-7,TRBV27,CASSRDRDGYEQYF,TGTGCCAGCAGTCGGGACAGGGATGGCTACGAGCAGTACTTC
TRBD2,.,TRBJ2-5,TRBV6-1,CASSEFRGGGLSQETQYF,TGTGCCAGCAGTGAATTTAGGGGCGGGGGGCTGTCCCAAGAGACCCAGTACTTC
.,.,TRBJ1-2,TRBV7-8,CASSTSGTYGYTF,TGTGCCAGCAGCACCAGCGGAACGTATGGCTACACCTTC
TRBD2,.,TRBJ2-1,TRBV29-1,CSVGGRGGVFEQFF,TGCAGCGTTGGGGGGCGGGGGGGCGTGTTTGAGCAGTTCTTC